The clone carrying this TCR beta chain was counted once. Here immunoSEQ multiplex PCR was the method, and the copy in TCRdb shows in-frame clones only, minus some. This table has 140,000 to 150,000 clones, 80% appearing once. The sample comes from a study of blood T cell repertoires in COVID-19. Losses at the gene ends were 4 bases for V and 4 bases for J; bases not matched to a gene: 4. This CDR3 is built from 13 residues. Germline V CDR1 and CDR2: MNHEY, SMNVEV (reference sequence). The origin of this receptor is a man in his sixties or seventies who had recovered from COVID-19. The rearrangement links TRBV27 to TRBJ2-7; 7 bases agree with TRBD1. The sequencing sample was made of peripheral blood. This chain's CDR3 is CASSYGQAYEQYF. The CDR3 coding sequence is TGTGCCAGCAGTTACGGACAGGCTTACGAGCAGTACTTC.